This passage covers 10 T cell receptor beta chains from one sample sequenced in a study of blood T cell repertoires in COVID-19. Sequencing used immunoSEQ multiplex PCR; TCRdb keeps in-frame clones, though not all of them. The sample has roughly 220,000 clones, about 80% seen once. The source material was peripheral blood. The receptors shown here come from a woman aged 60-75 years with acute or convalescent COVID-19.

This clone appeared once. This chain links TRBV5-4 with TRBJ2-1; 10 nucleotides match TRBD2. The V segment lost 3 bases and the J segment 7 bases; nucleotides outside the gene matches: 7. The germline V gene has CDR1 SGHNT and CDR2 YYREEE (reference sequence). CDR3 length: 15 amino acids. The DNA of the CDR3 is TGTGCCAGCAGCTGGAGCGGGGGGGCCGGGAATGAGCAGTTCTTC. It codes for CASSWSGGAGNEQFF.

This clone has only a few counts. The chain carries TRBV7-9 and TRBJ1-2; 7 bases are shared with TRBD1. The germline CDR1 and CDR2 sequences are SEHNR and FQNEAQ (reference sequence). V trimming: 3 bases; J trimming: 5 bases; junction bases outside the gene matches: 15. The CDR3 has 17 residues. The CDR3 here is CASSFNGTAALLYGYTF. DNA of the CDR3: TGTGCCAGCAGCTTCAACGGGACAGCGGCCCTATTATATGGCTACACCTTC.

The V and J genes are TRBV11-2 and TRBJ1-2, with TRBD1 matching 8 bases. Trimming at V came to 6 bases and at J to 4 bases, leaving 10 bases not matched to a gene. The CDR3 is made up of 15 amino acids. CDR1 and CDR2 from the germline V gene are SGHAT and FQNNGV. DNA of the CDR3: TGTGCCAGCAGACGTCCCGGGACAGGAACCTATGGCTACACCTTC. Protein sequence: CASRRPGTGTYGYTF.

As regards this clone: The junction does not match germline at one end; this may be a read error. The CDR3 reads CASTSGGRDPAF. The CDR3 region has the DNA TGTGCCAGTACTAGCGGGGGTCGGGACCCAGCATTT. This chain links TRBV19 with TRBJ1-5, with D possibly TRBD1 on 5 matching bases. CDR1 and CDR2 (germline): LNHDA, SQIVND (reference sequence). The CDR3 contains 12 residues. The full variable domain, completed using reference TRBV19 and TRBJ1-5, is DGGITQSPKYLFRKEGQNVTLSCEQNLNHDAMYWYRQDPGQGLRLIYYSQIVNDFQKGDIAEGYSVSREKKESFPLTVTSAQKNPTAFYLCASTSGGRDPAFGDGTRLSIL.

This clone has just a few counts. V gene TRBV7-2 combines with J gene TRBJ1-1; TRBD1 aligns across 7 bases. Germline V gene data show CDR1 as SGHTA and CDR2 as FQGNSA. This CDR3 has 16 amino acids. Germline trimming cut 1 base from V and 5 bases from J; bases unmatched to any gene: 10. This CDR3 reads CASSLVIGGARTEAFF. The CDR3 bases are TGTGCCAGCAGCTTAGTTATAGGGGGCGCACGGACTGAAGCTTTCTTT.

This clone has only a few counts. CDR3: CASSSLSGGGEQFF. For the CDR3, the DNA is TGTGCCAGCAGCTCATTATCTGGGGGAGGTGAGCAGTTCTTC. This chain links TRBV9 with TRBJ2-1, with D possibly being TRBD2 (6 bases). V lost 4 bases to trimming and J lost 9 bases, with 17 bases between them. In germline, CDR1 is SGDLS, CDR2 YYNGEE. This CDR3 has 14 amino acids.

J is TRBJ1-3 and V is TRBV11-2; 9 bases match TRBD1. Germline CDR1 reads SGHAT; CDR2 reads FQNNGV. V dropped 3 bases and J dropped 5; count of bases not matched to a gene: 8. There are 16 residues in the CDR3. The CDR3 region has the DNA TGTGCCAGCAGCTTGATCGGGACAGGGTTAAGAAACACCATATATTTT. It translates to CASSLIGTGLRNTIYF.

The CDR3 nucleotides read TGTGCCAGCAGTAAACCGGGACAGATGAACACTGAAGCTTTCTTT. As protein: CASSKPGQMNTEAFF. This chain links TRBV3-1 (or the pseudogene TRBV3-2) with TRBJ1-1, with 7 bases fitting TRBD1. The CDR3 contains 15 residues. Per the germline V gene, CDR1 is LGHDT and CDR2 is YNNKEL (reference sequence). The V and J ends lost 6 bases and 0 bases, in that order; junction bases with no gene match: 7.

The J gene is TRBJ1-1, the V gene TRBV5-1, with D unclear. Germline V lookup: CDR1 SGHRS, CDR2 YFSETQ. This CDR3 is 16 amino acids long. The ends were cut back, 0 bases at V and 5 bases at J, with 17 bases in the middle. CDR3 DNA sequence: TGCGCCAGCAGCTTGGGGCGGGCCCTGGGTGGGACTGAAGCTTTCTTT. This gives the protein CASSLGRALGGTEAFF.

The chain combines TRBV19 with TRBJ1-5; no reliable D call. Germline CDR1 and CDR2: LNHDA and SQIVND (reference sequence). Trimming shortened V by 0 bases and J by 4 bases, and 4 bases separated the two germline ends. The CDR3 runs 13 residues. This chain's CDR3 is CASSIEANQPQHF. CDR3 bases: TGTGCCAGTAGTATAGAGGCAAATCAGCCCCAGCATTTT.